What follows are 5 T cell receptor beta chains derived from one specimen sequenced in a study of T cell repertoires in cytomegalovirus infection. TCRdb passed the reads through MiXCR, listing each CDR3 protein once. The table shows 310,000 or so distinct CDR3 sequences, with about a sixth occurring only once. Sequenced: PBMCs. These TCRs come from a human donor in good health (CMV status not recorded). Some clones in this sample may be carry-over from other donors' samples.

The sample holds many counts of this clonotype. The V call is TRBV7-2, the J call TRBJ1-1; TRBD1 might be the D (6 bases). CDR3 length equals 17 residues. V lost 5 bases to trimming and J lost 1 base, with 20 bases between them. From germline, CDR1 is SGHTA and CDR2 FQGNSA. The CDR3 loop reads CASSPHMDSLSNTEAFF. CDR3 nucleotide sequence: TGTGCCAGCAGCCCACATATGGACAGCCTGTCGAACACTGAAGCTTTCTTT. Complete variable domain (other parts from reference TRBV7-2 and TRBJ1-1): GAGVSQSPSNKVTEKGKDVELRCDPISGHTALYWYRQSLGQGLEFLIYFQGNSAPDKSGLPSDRFSAERTGGSVSTLTIQRTQQEDSAVYLCASSPHMDSLSNTEAFFGQGTRLTVV.

This clonotype was seen many times. This sequence joins TRBV7-8 and TRBJ2-2; 7 nucleotides line up with TRBD1. CDR3 length equals 16 residues. J was trimmed by 0 bases and V by 5 bases; bases with no gene match: 6. Per the germline V gene, CDR1 is SGHVS and CDR2 is FQNEAQ. CDR3 protein: CASSLTGSANTGELFF. In DNA, the CDR3 is TGTGCCAGCAGCCTGACAGGGTCCGCGAACACCGGGGAGCTGTTTTTT.

This clonotype showed up just a few times. The V gene is TRBV7-9, the J gene TRBJ2-5, with D perhaps TRBD2 (5 bases). Trimming removed 5 bases at V and 1 base at J, with 17 bases between. CDR1 and CDR2 (germline): SEHNR, FQNEAQ (reference sequence). The CDR3 totals 16 residues. CDR3 bases: TGTGCCAGCAGCACGAGGGCTAGCAGATTCCAAGAGACCCAGTACTTC. It translates to CASSTRASRFQETQYF.

The chain links TRBV7-2 to TRBJ1-5; D gene uncertain. Germline CDR1 is SGHTA and CDR2 is FQGNSA. There are 16 residues in the CDR3. The V end was cut by 3 bases, the J end by 5 bases, with 17 bases between. The CDR3 loop is CASSFGPRAGYQPQHF. CDR3 nucleotides: TGTGCCAGCAGCTTTGGACCCCGGGCAGGCTATCAGCCCCAGCATTTT.

The chain joins TRBV12-3 or TRBV12-4 to TRBJ1-2; D might be TRBD1 (5 bases). CDR3 size: 12 residues. Deletions cut 8 bases from V and 3 bases from J, with 10 bases between. The CDR3 DNA sequence: TGTGCCAGCGCCTGGGGCGACTATGGCTACACCTTC. It yields the protein CASAWGDYGYTF.